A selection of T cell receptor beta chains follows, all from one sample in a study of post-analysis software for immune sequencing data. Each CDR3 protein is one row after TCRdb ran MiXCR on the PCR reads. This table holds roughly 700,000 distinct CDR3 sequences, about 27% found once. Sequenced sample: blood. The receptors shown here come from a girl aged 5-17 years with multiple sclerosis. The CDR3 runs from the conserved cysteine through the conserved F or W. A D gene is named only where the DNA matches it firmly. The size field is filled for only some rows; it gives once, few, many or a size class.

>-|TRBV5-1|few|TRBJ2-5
TGCGCCAGCAGCTTGGTCCAACTCCAAGAGACCCAGTACTTC
CASSLVQLQETQYF
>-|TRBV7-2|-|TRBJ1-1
TGTGCCAGCAGCCGCTTCGGAAGAGGGAACACTGAAGCTTTCTTT
CASSRFGRGNTEAFF
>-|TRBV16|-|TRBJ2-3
TGTGCCAGCACCAAAAACTACGGGGATACGCAGTATTTT
CASTKNYGDTQYF
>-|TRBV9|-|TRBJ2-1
TGTGCCAGCAGCGTAGACGGTCCAGCGAACAATGAGCAGTTCTTC
CASSVDGPANNEQFF
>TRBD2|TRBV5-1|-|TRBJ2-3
TGCGCCAGCAGCTTGGGAGGGGCGACTAGCGGTTACACAGATACGCAGTATTTT
CASSLGGATSGYTDTQYF
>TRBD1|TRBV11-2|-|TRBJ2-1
TGTGCCAGCAGCTTAGACAGGGGGCGAGTGAATGAGCAGTTCTTC
CASSLDRGRVNEQFF
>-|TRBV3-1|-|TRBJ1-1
TGTGCCAGCAGCCGCGGAGAGGGCAAGAACACTGAAGCTTTCTTT
CASSRGEGKNTEAFF
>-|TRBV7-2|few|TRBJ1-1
TGTGCCAGCAGCCCACATGGGGGGGCGGGCACTGAAGCTTTCTTT
CASSPHGGAGTEAFF
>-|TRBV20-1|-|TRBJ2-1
TGCAGTCCGCAGAGTAGCCTAGCGATCAATGAGCAGTTCTTC
CSPQSSLAINEQFF
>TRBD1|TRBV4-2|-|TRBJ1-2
TGTGCCAGCAGCCAAGAACGGACAGGGGAGTTTGGCTACACCTTC
CASSQERTGEFGYTF
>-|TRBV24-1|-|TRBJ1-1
TGTGCCACCAGTGGCCAGGACACTGAAGCTTTCTTT
CATSGQDTEAFF
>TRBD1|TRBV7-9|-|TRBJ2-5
TGTGCCAGCAGCCGGAGAAGGACAGGGCGAGGAGAGACCCAGTACTTC
CASSRRRTGRGETQYF
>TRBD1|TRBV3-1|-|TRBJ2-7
TGTGCCAGCAGCCCTGGGACAGCCGAGCAGTACTTC
CASSPGTAEQYF
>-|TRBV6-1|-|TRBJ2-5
TGTGCCAGCAGTGAAGATCGGGAGACCCAGTACTTC
CASSEDRETQYF
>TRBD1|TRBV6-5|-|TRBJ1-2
TGTGCCAGCAGGGACCCAGGGGGTTGGGGCTACACCTTC
CASRDPGGWGYTF
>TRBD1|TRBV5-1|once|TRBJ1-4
TGCGCCAGCAGCACCGGACAGGGGGTCACCGATGAAAAACTGTTTTTT
CASSTGQGVTDEKLFF
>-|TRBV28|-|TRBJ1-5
TGTGCCAGCAGTTTATGGCAGAACAATCAGCCCCAGCATTTT
CASSLWQNNQPQHF
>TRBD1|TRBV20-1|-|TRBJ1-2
TGCAGTGCTTCTCCGGACAGGGCTAACTATGGCTACACCTTC
CSASPDRANYGYTF
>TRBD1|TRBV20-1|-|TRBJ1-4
TGCAGTGCTGGGGACAGGGTTCGCGAAAAACTGTTTTTT
CSAGDRVREKLFF
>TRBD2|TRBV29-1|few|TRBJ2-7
TGCAGCGCCCTAGCGGGAGGCCCCTACGAGCAGTACTTC
CSALAGGPYEQYF
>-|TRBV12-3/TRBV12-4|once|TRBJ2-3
TGCGCCAGCAGCCCGGACCCATTACGAGATACGCAGTATTTT
CASSPDPLRDTQYF
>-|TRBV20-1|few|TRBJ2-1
TGCAGTGCTAGAGGAGGAACTAGCTATTACAATGAGCAGTTCTTC
CSARGGTSYYNEQFF
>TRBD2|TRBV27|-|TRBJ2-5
TGTGCCAGCAGTTCCTTAGGGGTATTTACGGGGGGGCCGAGGTTCGAATTTGGAGAGACCCAGTACTTC
CASSSLGVFTGGPRFEFGETQYF
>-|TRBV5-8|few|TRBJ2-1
TGTGCCAGCAGCTTGGGATTGGCGGATACGACTGATGAGCAGTTCTTC
CASSLGLADTTDEQFF
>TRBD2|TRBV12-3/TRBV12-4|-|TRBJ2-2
TGTGCCAGCAGTTACAATAGCGGGACCCCCTTCAACACCGGGAAGCTGTTTTTT
CASSYNSGTPFNTGKLFF
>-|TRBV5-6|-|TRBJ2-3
TGTGCCAGCAGCGGACCGGGACTCACAGATACGCAGTATTTT
CASSGPGLTDTQYF
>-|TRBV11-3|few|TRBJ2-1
TGTGCCAGCAGCTTAGGGGTTGGGGACATGACCGATGAGCAGTTCTTC
CASSLGVGDMTDEQFF
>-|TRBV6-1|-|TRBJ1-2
TGTGCCAGCAGTGCCCGGGCCACAGGAGAATATGGCTACACCTTC
CASSARATGEYGYTF